The rows below give T cell receptor beta chains drawn from one sample of a study of shared clonotypes between healthy human individuals. Method: immunoSEQ multiplex PCR; TCRdb's copy keeps in-frame clones and lacks some. The table shows roughly 770,000 clones, with 96% occurring only once. The specimen sequenced was naive CD8+ T cells sorted from blood. The receptors originated from a man younger than 40 in good health. The CDR3 runs from the conserved cysteine through the conserved F or W. The order of the fields is J gene, D gene, clone size, V gene, CDR3 protein, CDR3 DNA. The D gene is left open where the match is weak. Expanded clones are given a class, and other clones once, few, many or no size at all.

j_gene: TRBJ2-3; d_gene: .; abundance: .; v_gene: TRBV6-1; CDR3aa: CASSPDWDTQYF; CDR3nt: TGTGCCAGCAGTCCCGACTGGGATACGCAGTATTTT
j_gene: TRBJ2-7; d_gene: TRBD2; abundance: .; v_gene: TRBV7-9; CDR3aa: CASSFAGGKAYEQYF; CDR3nt: TGTGCCAGCAGCTTTGCGGGAGGGAAAGCCTACGAGCAGTACTTC
j_gene: TRBJ1-1; d_gene: .; abundance: .; v_gene: TRBV2; CDR3aa: CATKVDSTEAFF; CDR3nt: TGTGCCACCAAGGTGGACAGCACTGAAGCTTTCTTT
j_gene: TRBJ1-5; d_gene: .; abundance: .; v_gene: TRBV6-1; CDR3aa: CASSDRDAFHQPQHF; CDR3nt: TGTGCCAGCAGTGACCGGGACGCTTTCCATCAGCCCCAGCATTTT
j_gene: TRBJ1-1; d_gene: TRBD1; abundance: once; v_gene: TRBV11-2; CDR3aa: CATPIQGADEAFF; CDR3nt: TGTGCCACCCCGATTCAGGGGGCGGATGAAGCTTTCTTT
j_gene: TRBJ2-1; d_gene: .; abundance: .; v_gene: TRBV6-5; CDR3aa: CASSYTGQIYNEQFF; CDR3nt: TGTGCCAGCAGTTACACCGGACAGATATACAATGAGCAGTTCTTC
j_gene: TRBJ1-3; d_gene: .; abundance: .; v_gene: TRBV14; CDR3aa: CASSLLAGKDGNTIYF; CDR3nt: TGTGCCAGCAGCCTTCTGGCAGGGAAGGATGGAAACACCATATATTTT
j_gene: TRBJ1-2; d_gene: .; abundance: .; v_gene: TRBV5-1; CDR3aa: CASSLAQNYGYTF; CDR3nt: TGCGCCAGCAGCTTAGCACAAAACTATGGCTACACCTTC
j_gene: TRBJ2-7; d_gene: .; abundance: .; v_gene: TRBV11-2; CDR3aa: CASGQLAYEQYF; CDR3nt: TGTGCCAGCGGACAGCTTGCCTACGAGCAGTACTTC
j_gene: TRBJ2-7; d_gene: .; abundance: .; v_gene: TRBV19; CDR3aa: CASSKDSYEQYF; CDR3nt: TGTGCCAGTAGTAAGGACAGCTACGAGCAGTACTTC
j_gene: TRBJ1-1; d_gene: .; abundance: .; v_gene: TRBV15; CDR3aa: CATSREGNTEAFF; CDR3nt: TGTGCCACCAGCAGGGAGGGGAACACTGAAGCTTTCTTT
j_gene: TRBJ2-1; d_gene: TRBD2; abundance: .; v_gene: TRBV10-2; CDR3aa: CASSDPVWEGNEQFF; CDR3nt: TGCGCCAGCAGTGACCCTGTATGGGAGGGGAATGAGCAGTTCTTC
j_gene: TRBJ2-1; d_gene: TRBD2; abundance: .; v_gene: TRBV13; CDR3aa: CASSQTTSGRNEQFF; CDR3nt: TGTGCCAGCAGCCAGACGACTAGCGGGAGGAATGAGCAGTTCTTC
j_gene: TRBJ1-2; d_gene: .; abundance: .; v_gene: TRBV11-2; CDR3aa: CASSLTPDPDYGYTF; CDR3nt: TGTGCCAGCAGCTTAACGCCCGACCCAGACTATGGCTACACCTTC
j_gene: TRBJ2-2; d_gene: TRBD1; abundance: .; v_gene: TRBV5-1; CDR3aa: CASSLGQGAAGELFF; CDR3nt: TGCGCCAGCAGCCTGGGACAGGGGGCCGCCGGGGAGCTGTTTTTT